Presented here are 30 T cell receptor beta chains from one specimen sequenced in a study of T cells in Graves' hyperthyroidism and ophthalmopathy. The TCR beta CDR3 regions underwent amplification using RNA transcripts as the source. TCR CDR3 regions were first amplified by RT-PCR with HTBI primers. Each CDR3 protein gets one entry after TCRdb re-called the multiplex PCR reads with MiXCR. The sample has 650,000 to 750,000 distinct CDR3 sequences; 12% to 15% are singletons. Material: blood. The receptors here all came from a woman aged 18-29 years with Graves' hyperthyroidism.

This clonotype was counted ten times or more. One end of the junction does not line up with germline, which may come from a read error. The chain joins TRBV7-6 to TRBJ2-1, with 7 positions matching TRBD2. CDR1 is SGHVS, CDR2 FNYEAQ, per germline. This CDR3 comprises 15 residues. The CDR3 is CASSLADHSYNEQFF. CDR3 DNA: TGTGCCAGCAGCCTAGCGGACCACTCCTACAATGAGCAGTTCTTC. Full variable domain (rest looked up from reference TRBV7-6 and TRBJ2-1): GAGVSQSPRYKVTKRGQDVALRCDPISGHVSLYWYRQALGQGPEFLTYFNYEAQQDKSGLPNDRFSAERPEGSISTLTIQRTEQRDSAMYRCASSLADHSYNEQFFGPGTRLTVL.

This clonotype was seen ten or more times. The gene calls are TRBV11-3 and TRBJ1-2; 8 positions agree with TRBD1. After removal of 8 bases from V and 3 bases from J, the junction contained 8 bases not matched to a gene. Germline values: CDR1 SGHNT, CDR2 YENEEA. This CDR3 spans 14 amino acids. The CDR3 region is CASGPGGWDYGYTF. CDR3 nucleotides: TGTGCCAGCGGACCAGGGGGCTGGGACTATGGCTACACCTTC.

This clonotype was detected ten times or more. V usage is TRBV10-3 and J usage is TRBJ1-1; a possible D gene is TRBD1 (5 bases). The CDR3 spans 13 residues. Looked up from germline, CDR1 is ENHRY and CDR2 is SYGVKD. The germline V and J ends were trimmed by 3 bases and 1 base, with 6 bases remaining between them. The CDR3 region is CAISEGQNTEAFF. The DNA for the CDR3 is TGTGCCATCAGTGAAGGACAGAACACTGAAGCTTTCTTT.

V usage is TRBV2 and J usage is TRBJ1-5; 8 bases map to TRBD1. V trimming: 6 bases; J trimming: 2 bases; junction bases outside the gene matches: 9. This CDR3 is 16 amino acids long. Germline V gives CDR1 SNHLY, CDR2 FYNNEI. As DNA, the CDR3 is TGTGCCAGCAGGGGGGGGGACAGGTATGGCAATCAGCCCCAGCATTTT. Translated: CASRGGDRYGNQPQHF.

The chain combines TRBV2 with TRBJ2-3; D is possibly TRBD1 (5 bases). The CDR3 sequence is 14 residues long. Germline lookup yields CDR1 SNHLY and CDR2 FYNNEI. With 3 bases removed from V and 4 bases from J, the gap between germline ends came to 11 bases. CDR3 nucleotides: TGTGCCAGCAGTGACAGGGTACGGTCAGATACGCAGTATTTT. Residues: CASSDRVRSDTQYF.

Ten or more counts support this clonotype. The chain carries TRBV7-9 and TRBJ2-1; a possible D gene is TRBD1 (6 bases). The CDR3 extends over 16 amino acids. The V end lost 5 bases, the J end lost 8 bases, and 22 bases lay between the germline ends. The germline CDR1 and CDR2 sequences are SEHNR and FQNEAQ (reference sequence). The CDR3: CASSAFASRPGDEQFF. The CDR3 nucleotides are TGTGCCAGCAGCGCCTTTGCGTCTCGCCCAGGGGATGAGCAGTTCTTC.

This sequence joins TRBV30 and TRBJ2-7, with no clear D. Trimming took 0 bases from V and 5 from J, leaving 14 bases between them. CDR1 is GTSNPN and CDR2 is SVGIG in the germline V gene (reference sequence). There are 14 residues in the CDR3. The DNA of the CDR3 is TGTGCCTGGAGTGTATGGCCTAGGCTCCACGAGCAGTACTTC. It is translated as CAWSVWPRLHEQYF.

The chain combines TRBV2 with TRBJ2-7; D ambiguous. Trimming pared 6 bases from V and 6 bases from J, leaving 12 bases between. In germline, CDR1 is SNHLY, CDR2 FYNNEI. The CDR3 contains 12 residues. CDR3 residues: CASRKETPEQYF. The CDR3 nucleotides read TGTGCCAGCAGAAAAGAGACCCCCGAGCAGTACTTC.

This chain connects TRBV10-3 to TRBJ2-7, with D hard to call. Looked up from germline, CDR1 is ENHRY and CDR2 is SYGVKD. With 4 bases removed from V and 2 bases from J, the gap between germline ends came to 9 bases. The CDR3 has 13 amino acids. CDR3 in DNA: TGTGCCATCAGTGGCAGGCCCCCCTACGAGCAGTACTTC. Encoded protein: CAISGRPPYEQYF.

The V gene is TRBV28, the J gene TRBJ2-2; D gene ambiguous. Looked up from germline, CDR1 is MDHEN and CDR2 is SYDVKM. Trimming took off 6 bases at V and 4 bases at J, with 15 bases between the two ends. The CDR3 is made up of 15 amino acids. CDR3: CASRPQRKGTGELFF. The CDR3 DNA reads as TGTGCCAGCAGGCCACAAAGGAAGGGCACCGGGGAGCTGTTTTTT.

This chain connects TRBV6-5 to TRBJ2-7; no reliable D call. V was pared by 3 bases and J by 0 bases, with 12 bases between. This CDR3 contains 15 residues. Germline CDR1 and CDR2: MNHEY and SVGAGI. As DNA, the CDR3 is TGTGCCAGCAGTTATCAAGGCGCGAGCTCCTACGAGCAGTACTTC. Protein product: CASSYQGASSYEQYF.

Comment on this clonotype: A read error is possible here, since a much larger clone lies one base away. Likely a read error: the CDR3 ends without its conserved phenylalanine or tryptophan. This chain joins TRBV13 and TRBJ1-1; weak D call: TRBD1 (5 bases). This CDR3 is 15 amino acids long. V lost 7 bases and J lost 0, with 15 bases in between. Germline CDR1 is PRHDT and CDR2 is FYEKMQ (reference sequence). The CDR3 sequence is CASTFESGMNTEAFL. The CDR3 DNA reads TGTGCCAGCACCTTCGAATCAGGGATGAACACTGAAGCTTTCCTT.

This clonotype was recorded at least ten times. This chain joins TRBV7-2 and TRBJ2-1; D remains unclear. CDR1 and CDR2 (germline): SGHTA, FQGNSA. The CDR3 totals 14 residues. The V gene lost 5 bases and the J gene lost 4 bases, with 12 bases spanning the gap. The CDR3 loop reads CASSPTLRYNEQFF. DNA for the CDR3: TGTGCCAGCAGCCCTACTCTTCGTTACAATGAGCAGTTCTTC.

The rearrangement joins TRBV6-2 or TRBV6-3 to TRBJ1-2, with 7 bases identical to TRBD1. CDR3 length equals 14 residues. Per the germline V gene, CDR1 is MNHEY and CDR2 is SVGEGT. Trimming removed 5 bases from V and 5 bases from J; junction bases left unmatched: 8. The CDR3 bases are TGTGCCAGCAGTGGGGGGACAGCGACTTATGGCTACACCTTC. Protein: CASSGGTATYGYTF.

This clonotype has a handful of counts. This chain links TRBV12-3 or TRBV12-4 with TRBJ2-3; D might be TRBD1 or TRBD2, each matching 5 bases. The CDR3 is 15 residues long. Trimming removed 5 bases at V and 10 bases at J, with 22 bases between. This CDR3 reads CASSPIGTSKEPQYF. CDR3 coding DNA: TGTGCCAGCAGTCCCATCGGGACGTCAAAAGAACCGCAGTATTTT.

The chain carries TRBV6-1 and TRBJ1-1, with D possibly TRBD1 on 6 matching bases. Germline values: CDR1 MNHNS, CDR2 SASEGT. V gave up 8 bases and J gave up 2 bases, with 9 bases separating them. The CDR3 is made up of 12 amino acids. The CDR3 loop reads CASAGDNTEAFF. The CDR3 coding sequence is TGTGCCAGCGCAGGGGATAACACTGAAGCTTTCTTT.

The chain recombines TRBV6-1 with TRBJ1-5; tentative D call: TRBD1 (5 bases). V shed 3 bases and J shed 3 bases, with 12 bases lying between them. Germline loops: CDR1 MNHNS, CDR2 SASEGT. There are 15 residues in the CDR3. The CDR3 DNA sequence: TGTGCCAGCAGTGAGTTTGGGGCCGACAATCAGCCCCAGCATTTT. The encoded protein is CASSEFGADNQPQHF.

This clonotype was seen ten or more times. The rearrangement joins TRBV30 to TRBJ1-2, with a tentative D call TRBD1 (5 bases). The CDR3 runs 16 residues. Germline CDR1 GTSNPN, CDR2 SVGIG (reference sequence). V lost 2 bases, J lost 6 bases, and 22 bases lay in between. CDR3 sequence reads: CAWSSPINSIQDGYTF. The CDR3 DNA reads as TGTGCCTGGAGTTCACCAATCAACAGCATACAGGATGGCTACACCTTC.

The chain couples TRBV11-1 to TRBJ2-1; D remains ambiguous. This CDR3 contains 14 residues. Trimming stripped 9 bases from V and 6 bases from J, with 18 bases between. Germline V CDR1 and CDR2: SGHAT, FQDESV (reference sequence). The CDR3 DNA is TGTGCCAGTAGTTCCCGGACCACGACCAATGAGCAGTTCTTC. Protein sequence: CASSSRTTTNEQFF.

The chain is built from TRBV5-1 and TRBJ1-3; D is ambiguous. V lost 0 bases and J lost 2, with 6 bases in between. Germline V CDR1 and CDR2: SGHRS, YFSETQ. The CDR3 runs 14 residues. The CDR3 loop reads CASSLGDPGNTIYF. For the CDR3, the DNA is TGCGCCAGCAGCTTGGGTGACCCTGGAAACACCATATATTTT.

This clonotype appeared a single time. The chain combines TRBV29-1 with TRBJ2-5; 7 bases agree with TRBD1. CDR3 size: 14 residues. V shed 1 base, J shed 5 bases, and the junction held 7 bases outside the gene matches. Germline-derived CDR1 and CDR2 are SQVTM and ANQGSEA. The CDR3 protein is CSVEGDSSGETQYF. The CDR3 DNA reads TGCAGCGTTGAAGGGGACAGCTCCGGGGAGACCCAGTACTTC. Full variable domain (missing parts from reference TRBV29-1 and TRBJ2-5): SAVISQKPSRDICQRGTSLTIQCQVDSQVTMMFWYRQQPGQSLTLIATANQGSEATYESGFVIDKFPISRPNLTFSTLTVSNMSPEDSSIYLCSVEGDSSGETQYFGPGTRLLVL.

This clonotype appeared a few times. The chain links TRBV20-1 to TRBJ1-3; the D gene is possibly TRBD1 (6 bases). V lost 3 bases, J lost 0 bases, and 15 bases lay in between. The germline V gene has CDR1 DFQATT and CDR2 SNEGSKA (reference sequence). The CDR3 spans 16 residues. The CDR3 DNA reads as TGCAGTGCTAGTCGCAGGAAGGACAGCTCTGGAAACACCATATATTTT. This encodes CSASRRKDSSGNTIYF.

This clonotype showed up many times. This chain joins TRBV25-1 and TRBJ2-7; unclear D gene. Deletions cut 0 bases from V and 3 bases from J, with 15 bases between. There are 16 residues in the CDR3. CDR1 MGHDK and CDR2 SYGVNS come from the germline V gene. CDR3 DNA sequence: TGTGCCAGCAGTGAATATAGCCCCCCTAAGAGCTACGAGCAGTACTTC. Translation: CASSEYSPPKSYEQYF.

This clonotype was counted between two and nine times. The chain uses TRBV24-1 and TRBJ2-1; 9 bases match TRBD1. The CDR3 consists of 14 residues. Per the germline V gene, CDR1 is KGHDR and CDR2 is SFDVKD. The V and J ends lost 4 bases and 8 bases, in that order; junction bases with no gene match: 5. CDR3 in amino acids: CATSDPQGAYEQFF. The CDR3 bases are TGTGCCACCAGTGACCCACAGGGGGCCTATGAGCAGTTCTTC.

This chain links TRBV25-1 with TRBJ2-3; TRBD1 is a possible D gene (5 bases). V was cut by 8 bases and J by 4 bases, with 10 bases left in between. CDR3 length: 12 residues. The V gene's germline CDR1 is MGHDK and CDR2 SYGVNS. CDR3 nucleotides: TGTGCCAGCGGGGCAGGGTCAGATACGCAGTATTTT. Translation: CASGAGSDTQYF.

The table lists this clonotype with a few counts. The chain carries TRBV18 and TRBJ2-5; D not certain. The CDR3 has 13 amino acids. V was pared by 2 bases and J by 1 base, with 5 bases between. Germline CDR1 reads KGHSH; CDR2 reads LQKENI. This chain's CDR3 is CASSPNSQETQYF. The CDR3 region has the DNA TGTGCCAGCTCACCAAACAGCCAAGAGACCCAGTACTTC.

There are many counts of this clonotype. This chain uses TRBV12-3 or TRBV12-4 with TRBJ2-4; 8 bases are a match to TRBD2. Trimming removed 10 bases from V and 1 base from J; junction bases left unmatched: 6. The CDR3 sequence is 14 residues long. For the CDR3, the DNA is TGTGCCACCACAGGGACTAGGGCCAAAAACATTCAGTACTTC. This codes for CATTGTRAKNIQYF.

Many counts were recorded for this clonotype. The V and J genes are TRBV5-8 and TRBJ2-7, with D possibly matching TRBD1 (5 bases). The CDR3 contains 14 residues. V was trimmed by 5 bases and J by 4 bases, leaving 16 bases between them. Germline-derived CDR1 and CDR2 are SGHTS and YDEGEE. CDR3 in DNA: TGTGCCAGCAGTCAGGGTCCAGCGATTTACGAGCAGTACTTC. Its translation is CASSQGPAIYEQYF.

The chain has TRBV6-1 and TRBJ2-3, with D possibly matching TRBD2 (6 bases). Trimming shortened V by 6 bases and J by 0 bases, and 13 bases separated the two germline ends. The CDR3 is made up of 15 amino acids. The V gene's germline CDR1 is MNHNS and CDR2 SASEGT. DNA for the CDR3: TGTGCCAGCAGGCGTACCGGGACTAGCACAGATACGCAGTATTTT. This codes for CASRRTGTSTDTQYF.

There are a few counts of this clonotype. The rearrangement joins TRBV6-5 to TRBJ2-7, with a tentative D call TRBD1 (6 bases). Trimming cost V 2 bases and J 2 bases, with 10 bases left between them. The CDR3 runs to 14 residues. Per germline, CDR1 MNHEY and CDR2 SVGAGI. CDR3 protein: CASSYGPGAYEQYF. The CDR3 nucleotides are TGTGCCAGCAGTTACGGGCCAGGGGCCTACGAGCAGTACTTC.